The 14 T cell receptor beta chains below were found in one sample sequenced in a study of human T cells and chemical hapten exposure. Time point given: patch test 1, 2 weeks after DPC sensitization. The treatment is: therapeutic diphenylcyclopropenone sensitization with weekly scalp DPC. MiXCR, applied by TCRdb to the RACE reads, yields one record per CDR3 protein. The sample has a few hundred thousand distinct CDR3 sequences, about 4.4% seen once. Sample: whole blood, taken in connection with sensitization to the hapten diphenylcyclopropenone (DPC). These receptors were collected from a woman aged 45-60 years with alopecia areata. Some clones in this sample may be carry-over from other donors' samples.

This clonotype came up a few times. The chain combines TRBV25-1 with TRBJ1-1, with 7 positions matching TRBD1. Germline V gene data show CDR1 as MGHDK and CDR2 as SYGVNS. The junction had 5 bases not matched to a gene; V was cut back by 4 bases and J by 6 bases. This CDR3 is 13 amino acids long. CDR3 sequence: CASSGQGFSEAFF. DNA for the CDR3: TGTGCCAGCAGTGGACAGGGTTTCTCTGAAGCTTTCTTT.

About this clonotype: An end of the junction differs from the germline gene, which may be a read error. The chain recombines TRBV27 with TRBJ2-3; 11 positions match TRBD2. CDR1 is MNHEY, CDR2 SMNVEV, per germline (reference sequence). CDR3 length: 16 amino acids. The CDR3 loop reads CPSRPSGGRGTDTQYF. In DNA, the CDR3 is TGTCCCAGCAGGCCTAGCGGGGGGCGGGGCACAGATACGCAGTATTTT.

There are many counts of this clonotype. The rearrangement uses TRBV24-1 and TRBJ1-5; D might be TRBD1 (5 bases). The germline CDR1 and CDR2 sequences are KGHDR and SFDVKD. Trimming took 4 bases from V and 4 from J, leaving 7 bases between them. The CDR3 covers 13 residues. CDR3 nucleotide sequence: TGTGCCACCAGTGACAGGGTAAATCAGCCCCAGCATTTT. Amino acids: CATSDRVNQPQHF.

This clonotype has more than one count but fewer than ten. The chain recombines TRBV4-3 with TRBJ1-1; 11 bases fit TRBD1. This CDR3 has 15 amino acids. With V trimmed by 1 base and J by 9 bases, 7 bases remained unmatched. CDR1 is LGHNA and CDR2 is YSLEER in the germline V gene. Written as DNA, the CDR3 is TGCGCCAGCAGCCAAGGGGGACAGGGGGTATCCAAAGCTTTCTTT. It translates to CASSQGGQGVSKAFF.

The sample holds a few counts of this clonotype. The rearrangement joins TRBV19 to TRBJ2-7; tentative D call: TRBD2 (6 bases). The CDR3 length is 16 residues. The V end lost 3 bases, the J end lost 2 bases, and 17 bases lay between the germline ends. The V gene's germline CDR1 is LNHDA and CDR2 SQIVND (reference sequence). The CDR3 DNA is TGTGCCAGTAGTATCATCGCGGGAACACTGCCCTACGAGCAGTACTTC. Amino acids: CASSIIAGTLPYEQYF.

There are a few counts of this clonotype. The rearrangement uses TRBV6-5 and TRBJ2-3; D unclear. This CDR3 is 13 amino acids long. The germline V gene encodes CDR1 MNHEY and CDR2 SVGAGI. The V gene lost 2 bases and the J gene lost 6 bases, with 9 bases spanning the gap. As DNA, the CDR3 is TGTGCCAGCAGTTACCGATTCGCGGATACGCAGTATTTT. It translates to CASSYRFADTQYF.

This clonotype has at least ten counts. The rearrangement uses TRBV27 and TRBJ2-3, with TRBD2 identical over 12 bases. J was trimmed by 7 bases and V by 2 bases; bases with no gene match: 4. The CDR3 runs to 15 residues. Germline V gene lookup returns CDR1 MNHEY and CDR2 SMNVEV (reference sequence). As DNA, the CDR3 is TGTGCCAGCAGTTTAGTCGGGACTAGCGGGCATACGCAGTATTTT. Translating gives CASSLVGTSGHTQYF.

The sample holds many counts of this clonotype. V is TRBV20-1 and J is TRBJ1-1; D is ambiguous. The CDR3 runs to 11 residues. Trimming removed 2 bases at V and 1 base at J, with 2 bases between. The germline V gene encodes CDR1 DFQATT and CDR2 SNEGSKA (reference sequence). The CDR3 loop is CSARRNTEAFF. CDR3 sequence (DNA): TGCAGTGCTAGAAGGAACACTGAAGCTTTCTTT.

This clonotype showed up many times. The rearrangement links TRBV6-5 to TRBJ1-2, with TRBD1 matching 8 bases. V was clipped by 1 base and J by 8 bases; unmatched bases: 12. The CDR3 spans 16 residues. Germline lookup yields CDR1 MNHEY and CDR2 SVGAGI. This CDR3 reads CASSYFHSTGEGGYTF. The CDR3 DNA reads as TGTGCCAGCAGTTACTTCCACTCGACAGGGGAAGGCGGCTACACCTTC.

The sample holds many counts of this clonotype. V is TRBV12-3 or TRBV12-4 and J is TRBJ2-1, with TRBD2 identical over 8 bases. The CDR3 contains 17 residues. J gave up 0 bases and V 3 bases, and 7 bases lay outside the gene matches. CDR3 region: CASSLLLADDSYNEQFF. The CDR3 DNA sequence: TGTGCCAGCAGTTTGTTACTAGCGGACGACTCCTACAATGAGCAGTTCTTC.

This clonotype was observed at least ten times. The gene calls are TRBV14 and TRBJ2-3; 10 bases are a match to TRBD2. J gave up 1 base and V 4 bases, and 2 bases lay outside the gene matches. The germline V gene has CDR1 SGHDN and CDR2 FVKESK. The CDR3 is 15 amino acids. The DNA of the CDR3 is TGTGCCAGCAGCCCGGGACTAGCGCGCACAGATACGCAGTATTTT. Translation: CASSPGLARTDTQYF.

This clonotype has a count of ten or more. The genes are TRBV20-1 and TRBJ2-7; D is unclear. The germline CDR1 and CDR2 sequences are DFQATT and SNEGSKA (reference sequence). Deletions cut 0 bases from V and 0 bases from J, with 9 bases between. The CDR3 loop spans 14 amino acids. This CDR3 is CSARESGYSYEQYF. The CDR3 bases are TGCAGTGCTAGAGAATCGGGTTACTCCTACGAGCAGTACTTC.

This clonotype has at least ten counts. The J gene is TRBJ2-1, the V gene TRBV24-1, with D possibly matching TRBD1 (5 bases). Germline V CDR1 and CDR2: KGHDR, SFDVKD. This CDR3 is 15 amino acids long. The ends were cut back, 3 bases at V and 1 base at J, with 9 bases in the middle. In DNA, the CDR3 is TGTGCCACCAGTGATCCCGACAGATCCTACAATGAGCAGTTCTTC. Its protein is CATSDPDRSYNEQFF.

This clonotype was counted ten times or more. This sequence joins TRBV7-2 and TRBJ1-3; 7 bases line up with TRBD1. Germline CDR1 reads SGHTA; CDR2 reads FQGNSA. Germline trimming cut 7 bases from V and 4 bases from J; bases unmatched to any gene: 10. This CDR3 region has 15 residues. The CDR3 protein is CASNTQGRRGNTIYF. For the CDR3, the DNA is TGTGCCAGCAACACACAGGGGCGCCGAGGAAACACCATATATTTT.